Listed here are 18 T cell receptor beta chains from one sample, sequenced in a study of T cell changes during pregnancy in multiple sclerosis. The assay was immunoSEQ multiplex PCR, and TCRdb's table has in-frame clones only and misses some. The sample records 50,000 or so clones, approximately 90% being singletons. This material consisted of CD4+ T cells from peripheral blood mononuclear cells, taken after pregnancy. The source is a female donor with multiple sclerosis, enrolled in a pregnancy study.

This clone was counted a single time. The gene calls are TRBV7-2 and TRBJ2-4; TRBD2 agrees at 14 bases. This CDR3 spans 16 amino acids. The ends lost 4 bases at V and 8 bases at J; junction bases unmatched: 7. CDR1 is SGHTA and CDR2 is FQGNSA in the germline V gene. The CDR3 sequence: CASSSRTSGRWDIQYF. CDR3 DNA sequence: TGTGCCAGCAGCTCACGGACTAGCGGGAGGTGGGACATTCAGTACTTC.

The chain employs TRBV7-6 and TRBJ2-7; 8 nucleotides align to TRBD2. Looked up from germline, CDR1 is SGHVS and CDR2 is FNYEAQ. The V gene end was trimmed by 5 bases and the J gene end by 6 bases; junction bases not matched to a gene: 18. The CDR3 length is 17 residues. DNA for the CDR3: TGTGCCAGCAGCCCATATCGGACCGGGACTAGTGTTCCCGAGCAGTACTTC. Its protein product is CASSPYRTGTSVPEQYF.

The V gene is TRBV29-1, the J gene TRBJ2-3; TRBD2 agrees at 9 bases. This CDR3 spans 15 amino acids. V shed 4 bases and J 3 bases; nucleotides not matched to a gene: 8. Germline V gene data show CDR1 as SQVTM and CDR2 as ANQGSEA. CDR3 in amino acids: CSVGGGRVATDTQYF. CDR3 bases: TGCAGCGTTGGAGGCGGGAGGGTAGCAACAGATACGCAGTATTTT.

This chain joins TRBV6-5 and TRBJ1-2, with TRBD1 as a possible D gene (6 bases). The length of the CDR3 is 13 residues. Trimming took off 5 bases at V and 8 bases at J, with 15 bases between the two ends. Germline loops: CDR1 MNHEY, CDR2 SVGAGI. The CDR3 nucleotides are TGTGCCAGCAGTGCCAGAGGGGGGGGAGGCTACACCTTC. Protein sequence: CASSARGGGGYTF.

The chain uses TRBV25-1 and TRBJ2-3; TRBD2 matches 9 bases. The germline V gene encodes CDR1 MGHDK and CDR2 SYGVNS. CDR3 size: 16 residues. V trimming: 2 bases; J trimming: 5 bases; junction bases outside the gene matches: 8. CDR3 DNA sequence: TGTGCCAGCAGTGAAGCCCGCGGGAGGGCAAAAGATACGCAGTATTTT. It codes for CASSEARGRAKDTQYF.

The J gene is TRBJ2-3, the V gene TRBV6-6; 8 positions agree with TRBD2. J gave up 3 bases and V 11 bases, and 16 bases lay outside the gene matches. Germline loops: CDR1 MNHNY, CDR2 SVGAGI (reference sequence). CDR3 length: 16 amino acids. Here the CDR3 DNA reads TGTGCCTCCATTCGCTCCGGGACTAGGGGAACAGATACGCAGTATTTT. Its translation is CASIRSGTRGTDTQYF.

The V and J genes are TRBV5-4 and TRBJ2-7; possibly TRBD1 for D (5 bases). V dropped 0 bases and J dropped 4 bases, with 14 bases sitting between them. Looked up from germline, CDR1 is SGHNT and CDR2 is YYREEE (reference sequence). This CDR3 is built from 15 residues. In nucleotides, the CDR3 is TGTGCCAGCAGCTTGGATCCAGGGTGGTCATACGAGCAGTACTTC. This gives the protein CASSLDPGWSYEQYF.

The chain links TRBV11-2 to TRBJ1-1; D possibly corresponds to TRBD1 (5 bases). The CDR3 is made up of 16 amino acids. CDR1 is SGHAT, CDR2 FQNNGV, per germline. Trimming pared 2 bases from V and 1 base from J, leaving 14 bases between. The DNA for the CDR3 is TGTGCCAGCAGCTTAAAATTGGGACTCAGGAACACTGAAGCTTTCTTT. Protein: CASSLKLGLRNTEAFF. Full variable domain (remainder filled in from reference TRBV11-2 and TRBJ1-1): EAGVAQSPRYKIIEKRQSVAFWCNPISGHATLYWYQQILGQGPKLLIQFQNNGVVDDSQLPKDRFSAERLKGVDSTLKIQPAKLEDSAVYLCASSLKLGLRNTEAFFGQGTRLTVV.

This clone showed up just a few times. The V call is TRBV5-1, the J call TRBJ2-6; tentatively, D is TRBD2 (6 bases). The germline V gene encodes CDR1 SGHRS and CDR2 YFSETQ. This CDR3 contains 16 residues. V was trimmed by 0 bases and J by 3 bases, leaving 10 bases between them. In DNA form, the CDR3 reads TGCGCCAGCAGCTTGGTCGAGGGAGGTGGGGCCAACGTCCTGACTTTC. Translated, it gives CASSLVEGGGANVLTF. The full variable domain, its missing parts supplied by reference TRBV5-1 and TRBJ2-6, is KAGVTQTPRYLIKTRGQQVTLSCSPISGHRSVSWYQQTPGQGLQFLFEYFSETQRNKGNFPGRFSGRQFSNSRSEMNVSTLELGDSALYLCASSLVEGGGANVLTFGAGSRLTVL.

V and J are TRBV10-1 and TRBJ1-2; D gene unclear. Germline loops: CDR1 WNHNN, CDR2 SYGVQD (reference sequence). V dropped 8 bases and J dropped 1 base, with 8 bases sitting between them. There are 12 residues in the CDR3. For the CDR3, the DNA is TGCGCCAGCCGGTTGTATAACTATGGCTACACCTTC. Translated: CASRLYNYGYTF.

The J gene is TRBJ1-5, the V gene TRBV7-8; D gene ambiguous. Germline CDR1 is SGHVS and CDR2 is FQNEAQ. The V gene lost 2 bases and the J gene lost 4 bases, with 24 bases spanning the gap. The CDR3 totals 19 residues. DNA of the CDR3: TGTGCCAGCAGCTTATCGGGGAGGACTCCTTTAATGGGGAATCAGCCCCAGCATTTT. Its translation is CASSLSGRTPLMGNQPQHF.

The chain joins TRBV5-1 to TRBJ2-2; 9 nucleotides align to TRBD2. V lost 4 bases to trimming and J lost 2 bases; unmatched junction nucleotides: 3. CDR3 length: 15 amino acids. From germline, CDR1 is SGHRS and CDR2 YFSETQ. The DNA for the CDR3 is TGCGCCAGCAGCGCGGGAGGGCTTAACACCGGGGAGCTGTTTTTT. Its translation: CASSAGGLNTGELFF.

This clone came up once. The rearrangement uses TRBV2 and TRBJ1-5; D uncertain. Deletions cut 6 bases from V and 11 bases from J, with 20 bases between. Germline loops: CDR1 SNHLY, CDR2 FYNNEI. The CDR3 spans 14 residues. CDR3 in amino acids: CASRAGSARGAQHF. As DNA, the CDR3 is TGTGCCAGCAGGGCCGGGTCTGCGCGGGGAGCCCAGCATTTT.

This clone was found once. This sequence joins TRBV10-3 and TRBJ2-7, with TRBD2 matching over 11 bases. The V gene's germline CDR1 is ENHRY and CDR2 SYGVKD. The junction had 3 bases not matched to a gene; V was cut back by 6 bases and J by 2 bases. The CDR3 consists of 14 residues. CDR3 in DNA: TGTGCCATCAGGGGGACTAGCGGTACCTACGAGCAGTACTTC. Its protein is CAIRGTSGTYEQYF.

The CDR3 region has the DNA TGTGCCAGCTCACCATCTCTCTACGAGCAGTACTTC. Amino acids: CASSPSLYEQYF. The gene calls are TRBV18 and TRBJ2-7; no clear D. Germline values: CDR1 KGHSH, CDR2 LQKENI. CDR3 length: 12 amino acids. Trimming removed 2 bases from V and 3 bases from J, with 5 bases in between. The variable domain in full, completed from reference TRBV18 and TRBJ2-7, reads NAGVMQNPRHLVRRRGQEARLRCSPMKGHSHVYWYRQLPEEGLKFMVYLQKENIIDESGMPKERFSAEFPKEGPSILRIQQVVRGDSAAYFCASSPSLYEQYFGPGTRLTVT.

The rearrangement links TRBV7-9 to TRBJ2-4; 10 bases map to TRBD2. Germline V gene sequence: CDR1 SEHNR, CDR2 FQNEAQ (reference sequence). V gave up 0 bases and J gave up 5 bases; unmatched junction bases: 4. This CDR3 is built from 16 residues. CDR3 loop: CASSLALAGVQNIQYF. The CDR3 DNA reads TGTGCCAGCAGCTTAGCTCTAGCGGGAGTCCAAAACATTCAGTACTTC.

This rearrangement joins TRBV6-1 to TRBJ1-2; tentatively, D is TRBD1 (5 bases). In germline, CDR1 is MNHNS, CDR2 SASEGT. This CDR3 comprises 12 residues. V was clipped by 5 bases and J by 7 bases, with 11 bases between them. In DNA, the CDR3 is TGTGCCAGCAGTTTCAGGGTTTCTGGCTACACCTTC. It yields the protein CASSFRVSGYTF.

This chain links TRBV27 with TRBJ2-1, with TRBD2 matching 10 bases. J gave up 2 bases and V 5 bases, and 6 bases lay outside the gene matches. This CDR3 is 16 amino acids long. Per the germline V gene, CDR1 is MNHEY and CDR2 is SMNVEV (reference sequence). The DNA for the CDR3 is TGTGCCAGCAGTCCATCACTAGCGGGACCCTACAATGAGCAGTTCTTC. Translating gives CASSPSLAGPYNEQFF.